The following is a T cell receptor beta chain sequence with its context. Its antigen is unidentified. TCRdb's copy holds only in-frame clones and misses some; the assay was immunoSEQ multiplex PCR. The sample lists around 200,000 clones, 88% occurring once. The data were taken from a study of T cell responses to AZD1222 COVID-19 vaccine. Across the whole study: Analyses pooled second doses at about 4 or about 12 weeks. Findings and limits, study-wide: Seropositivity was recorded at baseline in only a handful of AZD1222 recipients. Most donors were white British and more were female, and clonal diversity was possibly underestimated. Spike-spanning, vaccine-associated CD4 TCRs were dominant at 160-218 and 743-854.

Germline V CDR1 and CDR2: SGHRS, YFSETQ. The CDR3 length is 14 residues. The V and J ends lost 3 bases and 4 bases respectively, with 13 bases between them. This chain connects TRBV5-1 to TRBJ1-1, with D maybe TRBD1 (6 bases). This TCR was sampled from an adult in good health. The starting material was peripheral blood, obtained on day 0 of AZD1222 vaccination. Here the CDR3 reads CASSWGGGGTEAFF. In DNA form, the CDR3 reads TGCGCCAGCAGCTGGGGTGGGGGCGGCACTGAAGCTTTCTTT.